The clone carrying this TCR beta chain was counted many times. The antigen remains undetermined. What was amplified from RNA transcripts were TCR beta CDR3 regions. Using the HTBI primer set, a first-round RT-PCR was run on the TCR CDR3. From the multiplex PCR reads, TCRdb called clonotypes with MiXCR, one entry per CDR3 protein. Here the sample spans more than 150,000 distinct CDR3 sequences, over 15% being singletons. The sample originates from a study of T cells in Graves' hyperthyroidism and ophthalmopathy. Findings and limits, study-wide: Ophthalmopathy was told apart from stable hyperthyroidism by a 13 V-J model.

Germline V CDR1 and CDR2: SEHNR, FQNEAQ (reference sequence). There are 18 residues in the CDR3. Trimming took 5 bases from V and 5 from J; bases not matched to a gene: 17. The rearrangement links TRBV7-9 to TRBJ1-4; 7 bases fit TRBD1. The sequencing sample was made of blood. This receptor was obtained from a woman between 50 and 59 years old with Graves' hyperthyroidism. CDR3 loop: CASSQASNRDRPNEKLFF. CDR3 DNA sequence: TGTGCCAGCAGCCAAGCCTCCAACCGGGACAGACCCAATGAAAAACTGTTTTTT.